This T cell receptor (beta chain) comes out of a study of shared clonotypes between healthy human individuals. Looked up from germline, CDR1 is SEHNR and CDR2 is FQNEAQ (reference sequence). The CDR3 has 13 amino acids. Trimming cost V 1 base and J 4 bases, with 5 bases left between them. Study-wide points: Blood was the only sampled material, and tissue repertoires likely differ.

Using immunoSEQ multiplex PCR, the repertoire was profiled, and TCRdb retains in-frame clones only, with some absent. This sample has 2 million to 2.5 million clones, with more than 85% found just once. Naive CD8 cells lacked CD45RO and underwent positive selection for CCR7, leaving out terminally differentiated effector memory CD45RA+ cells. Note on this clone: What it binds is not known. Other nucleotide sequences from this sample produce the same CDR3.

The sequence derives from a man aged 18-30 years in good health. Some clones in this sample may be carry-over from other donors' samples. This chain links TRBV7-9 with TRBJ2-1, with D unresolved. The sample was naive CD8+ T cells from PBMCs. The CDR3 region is CASSLGSYNEQFF. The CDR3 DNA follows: TGTGCCAGCAGCTTAGGGTCTTACAATGAGCAGTTCTTC.